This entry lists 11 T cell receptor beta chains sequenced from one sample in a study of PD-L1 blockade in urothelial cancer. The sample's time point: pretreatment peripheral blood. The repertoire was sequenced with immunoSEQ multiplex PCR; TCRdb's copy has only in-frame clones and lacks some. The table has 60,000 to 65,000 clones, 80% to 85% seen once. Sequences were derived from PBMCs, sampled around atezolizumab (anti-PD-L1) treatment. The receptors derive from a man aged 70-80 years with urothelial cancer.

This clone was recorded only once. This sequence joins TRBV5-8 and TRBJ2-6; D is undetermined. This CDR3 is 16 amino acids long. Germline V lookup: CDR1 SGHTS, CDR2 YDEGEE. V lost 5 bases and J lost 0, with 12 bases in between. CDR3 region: CASRPSARSGANVLTF. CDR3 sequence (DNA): TGTGCCAGCAGGCCCAGTGCCCGCTCTGGGGCCAACGTCCTGACTTTC. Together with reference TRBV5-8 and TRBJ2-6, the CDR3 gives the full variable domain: EAGVTQSPTHLIKTRGQQATLRCSPISGHTSVYWYQQALGLGLQFLLWYDEGEERNRGNFPPRFSGRQFPNYSSELNVNALELEDSALYLCASRPSARSGANVLTFGAGSRLTVL.

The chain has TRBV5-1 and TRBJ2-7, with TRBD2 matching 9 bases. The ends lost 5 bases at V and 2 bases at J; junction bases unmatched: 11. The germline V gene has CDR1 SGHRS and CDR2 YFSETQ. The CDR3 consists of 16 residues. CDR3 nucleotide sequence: TGCGCCAGCAGACACACCTCCGGGACTAGCACCTACGAGCAGTACTTC. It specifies CASRHTSGTSTYEQYF.

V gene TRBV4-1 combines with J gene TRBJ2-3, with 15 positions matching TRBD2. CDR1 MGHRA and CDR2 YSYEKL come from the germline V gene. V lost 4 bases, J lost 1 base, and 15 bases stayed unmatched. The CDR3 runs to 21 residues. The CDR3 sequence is CASSRQLTGTSGRRGTDTQYF. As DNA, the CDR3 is TGCGCCAGCAGCCGACAGTTGACTGGGACTAGCGGGAGGCGGGGCACAGATACGCAGTATTTT.

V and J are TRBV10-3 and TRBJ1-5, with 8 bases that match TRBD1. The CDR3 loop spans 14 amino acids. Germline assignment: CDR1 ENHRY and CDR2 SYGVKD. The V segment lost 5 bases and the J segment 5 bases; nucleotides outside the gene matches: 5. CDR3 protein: CAISSDREHQPQHF. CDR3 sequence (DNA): TGTGCCATCAGTTCGGACAGGGAGCATCAGCCCCAGCATTTT.

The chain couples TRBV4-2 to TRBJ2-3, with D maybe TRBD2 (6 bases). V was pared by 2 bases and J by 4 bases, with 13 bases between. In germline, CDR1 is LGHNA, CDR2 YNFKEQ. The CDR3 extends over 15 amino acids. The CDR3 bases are TGTGCCAGCAGCCAACGCCGGGACTCCGCAGATACGCAGTATTTT. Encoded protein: CASSQRRDSADTQYF.

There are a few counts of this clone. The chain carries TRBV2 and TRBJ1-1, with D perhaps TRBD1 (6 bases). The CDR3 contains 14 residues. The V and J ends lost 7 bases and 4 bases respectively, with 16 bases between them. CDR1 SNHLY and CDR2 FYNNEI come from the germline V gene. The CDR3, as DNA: TGTGCCAGCAATGGGGAGGGGGGCAGCACTGAAGCTTTCTTT. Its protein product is CASNGEGGSTEAFF.

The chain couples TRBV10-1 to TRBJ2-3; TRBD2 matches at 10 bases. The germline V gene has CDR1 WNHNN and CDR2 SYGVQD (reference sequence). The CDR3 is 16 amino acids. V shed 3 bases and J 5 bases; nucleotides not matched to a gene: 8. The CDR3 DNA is TGCGCCAGCAGTGAAGCTAGCGGGAGAATCGGAGATACGCAGTATTTT. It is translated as CASSEASGRIGDTQYF.

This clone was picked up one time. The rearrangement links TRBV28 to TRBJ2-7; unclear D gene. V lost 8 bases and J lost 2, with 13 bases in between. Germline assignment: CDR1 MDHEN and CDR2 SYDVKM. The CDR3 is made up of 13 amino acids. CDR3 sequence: CASLAAQTYEQYF. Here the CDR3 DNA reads TGTGCCAGCCTGGCAGCACAGACCTACGAGCAGTACTTC.

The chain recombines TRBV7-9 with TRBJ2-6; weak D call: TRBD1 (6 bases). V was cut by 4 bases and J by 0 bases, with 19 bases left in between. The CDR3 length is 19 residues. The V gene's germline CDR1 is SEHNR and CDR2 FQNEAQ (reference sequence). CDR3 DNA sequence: TGTGCCAGCAGCTCAACTAAGGGACAAGGTTTCTCTGGGGCCAACGTCCTGACTTTC. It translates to CASSSTKGQGFSGANVLTF.

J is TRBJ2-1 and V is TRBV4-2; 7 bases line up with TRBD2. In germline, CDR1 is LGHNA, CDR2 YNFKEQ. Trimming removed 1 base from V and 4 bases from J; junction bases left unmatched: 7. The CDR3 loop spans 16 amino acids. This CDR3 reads CASSQGEAGKYNEQFF. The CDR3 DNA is TGTGCCAGCAGCCAAGGAGAAGCGGGAAAGTACAATGAGCAGTTCTTC.

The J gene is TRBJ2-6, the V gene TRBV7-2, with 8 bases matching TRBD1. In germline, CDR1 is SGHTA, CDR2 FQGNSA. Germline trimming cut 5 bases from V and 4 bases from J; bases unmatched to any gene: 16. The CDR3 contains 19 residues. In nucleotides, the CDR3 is TGTGCCAGCAGCATTAGGGCGGGGACAGGCCCTCTGGGGGCCAACGTCCTGACTTTC. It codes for CASSIRAGTGPLGANVLTF.